The 28 T cell receptor beta chains given below trace back to one sample, sequenced in a study of blood T cell repertoires in COVID-19. The data were produced by immunoSEQ multiplex PCR, yet TCRdb's version contains in-frame clones alone and is incomplete. The sample contains some 87,000 clones, around 80% of which appear only once. Sequencing used peripheral blood. All receptors derive from a middle-aged man who had recovered from COVID-19.

The chain recombines TRBV3-1 (or the pseudogene TRBV3-2) with TRBJ2-5; D gene uncertain. The CDR3 spans 13 residues. Trimming took off 10 bases at V and 5 bases at J, with 17 bases between the two ends. Germline assignment: CDR1 LGHDT and CDR2 YNNKEL (reference sequence). As DNA, the CDR3 is TGTGCCACCCACAGATGGGCAGTGGAGACCCAGTACTTC. The encoded protein is CATHRWAVETQYF.

The gene calls are TRBV5-1 and TRBJ1-4; 11 nucleotides match TRBD1. Germline V CDR1 and CDR2: SGHRS, YFSETQ. This CDR3 is 17 amino acids long. J gave up 8 bases and V 4 bases, and 13 bases lay outside the gene matches. CDR3 region: CASSPGQGARGSEKLFF. CDR3 sequence (DNA): TGCGCCAGCAGCCCAGGACAGGGGGCAAGAGGAAGCGAAAAACTGTTTTTT.

This clone was seen a few times. CDR3 loop: CASSVDRGSGYTF. CDR3 sequence (DNA): TGTGCCAGCAGTGTGGACAGGGGTAGCGGCTACACCTTC. The genes are TRBV9 and TRBJ1-2; 9 bases fit TRBD1. After removal of 5 bases from V and 8 bases from J, the junction contained 7 bases not matched to a gene. The CDR3 consists of 13 residues. The germline gives CDR1 SGDLS, CDR2 YYNGEE.

The chain is built from TRBV7-2 and TRBJ2-3; no clear D gene. Germline loops: CDR1 SGHTA, CDR2 FQGNSA. Between the trimmed V and J ends, which lost 0 bases and 0 bases, there was a span of 4 bases. The CDR3 loop spans 14 amino acids. In DNA form, the CDR3 reads TGTGCCAGCAGCTTAGCGCGAAGCACAGATACGCAGTATTTT. Translated, it gives CASSLARSTDTQYF.

The chain employs TRBV4-2 and TRBJ2-3; TRBD2 matches 8 bases. The CDR3 extends over 17 amino acids. Looked up from germline, CDR1 is LGHNA and CDR2 is YNFKEQ. V shed 0 bases, J shed 2 bases, and the junction held 7 bases outside the gene matches. CDR3 nucleotide sequence: TGTGCCAGCAGCCAAGAAGGAGCGGGAGACCACACAGATACGCAGTATTTT. Translating it yields CASSQEGAGDHTDTQYF.

This chain connects TRBV5-6 to TRBJ1-2; TRBD1 matches 7 bases. The CDR3 length is 14 residues. V was pared by 2 bases and J by 8 bases, with 9 bases of the junction left unmatched. CDR1 is SGHDT, CDR2 YYEEEE, per germline. Here the CDR3 reads CASSFRGGAEGYTF. The DNA of the CDR3 is TGTGCCAGCAGCTTCAGAGGGGGCGCAGAAGGCTACACCTTC.

The rearrangement uses TRBV7-9 and TRBJ1-1; D gene ambiguous. V shed 2 bases and J shed 0 bases, with 4 bases lying between them. Looked up from germline, CDR1 is SEHNR and CDR2 is FQNEAQ (reference sequence). CDR3 size: 13 residues. The CDR3 DNA sequence: TGTGCCAGCAGCTTATACTTGAACACTGAAGCTTTCTTT. It translates to CASSLYLNTEAFF.

CDR3 residues: CASSQDSGQGLYEQYF. The CDR3 DNA sequence: TGTGCCAGCAGCCAAGATTCCGGACAGGGCCTCTACGAGCAGTACTTC. The gene calls are TRBV3-1 (or the pseudogene TRBV3-2) and TRBJ2-7; 8 positions agree with TRBD1. The CDR3 length is 16 residues. V lost 0 bases, J lost 3 bases, and 7 bases stayed unmatched. Per the germline V gene, CDR1 is LGHDT and CDR2 is YNNKEL (reference sequence).

This chain links TRBV28 with TRBJ1-1; no clear D gene. CDR3 length: 13 amino acids. Trimming stripped 2 bases from V and 3 bases from J, with 7 bases between. Germline lookup yields CDR1 MDHEN and CDR2 SYDVKM. The DNA of the CDR3 is TGTGCCAGCAGTTTAGGTGGAGACACTGAAGCTTTCTTT. Protein product: CASSLGGDTEAFF.

This clone was counted once. The V and J genes are TRBV6-6 and TRBJ1-6, with 8 bases identical to TRBD1. Unmatched junction bases numbered 4, after V lost 5 bases and J lost 7 bases. This CDR3 contains 14 residues. CDR1 and CDR2 from the germline V gene are MNHNY and SVGAGI (reference sequence). The CDR3 loop reads CASSRTGSNSPLHF. In DNA form, the CDR3 reads TGTGCCAGCAGTCGGACAGGGTCCAATTCACCCCTCCACTTT.

The chain couples TRBV12-5 to TRBJ1-2; 10 bases match TRBD1. Germline V lookup: CDR1 LGHNT, CDR2 FRNRAP. V trimming: 4 bases; J trimming: 8 bases; junction bases outside the gene matches: 7. The CDR3 is 14 amino acids. CDR3 residues: CASGSDRGTRGYTF. In DNA form, the CDR3 reads TGTGCTAGTGGTTCGGACAGGGGGACGCGGGGCTACACCTTC.

Here the CDR3 reads CASSLDSGTAGNTIYF. The CDR3 DNA reads TGCGCCAGCAGCTTGGACTCCGGGACAGCAGGAAACACCATATATTTT. This chain joins TRBV5-1 and TRBJ1-3; TRBD1 agrees at 7 bases. This CDR3 has 16 residues. The ends lost 0 bases at V and 4 bases at J; junction bases unmatched: 7. The germline CDR1 and CDR2 sequences are SGHRS and YFSETQ.

Turning to this clone: This specimen includes other DNA sequences encoding the same CDR3. The chain uses TRBV5-4 and TRBJ1-3; D may be TRBD1 (6 bases). The germline gives CDR1 SGHNT, CDR2 YYREEE (reference sequence). Trimming stripped 5 bases from V and 8 bases from J, with 14 bases between. The CDR3 contains 13 residues. CDR3 protein: CASSSQGEDTIYF. Written as DNA, the CDR3 is TGTGCCAGCAGTTCACAGGGCGAGGACACCATATATTTT.

This clone was counted a few times. DNA of the CDR3: TGCAGTGCAGACAGGGACGGCTACACCTTC. Translated, it gives CSADRDGYTF. The chain uses TRBV20-1 and TRBJ1-2; 7 bases agree with TRBD1. There are 10 residues in the CDR3. CDR1 and CDR2 from the germline V gene are DFQATT and SNEGSKA (reference sequence). The J segment lost 8 bases and the V segment lost 6 bases, leaving 3 bases of the junction unmatched.

This clone is a singleton in its sample. J is TRBJ1-1 and V is TRBV27; 7 bases align to TRBD1. This CDR3 spans 14 amino acids. Germline values: CDR1 MNHEY, CDR2 SMNVEV (reference sequence). Losses at the gene ends were 5 bases for V and 4 bases for J; bases not matched to a gene: 7. DNA of the CDR3: TGTGCCAGCAGTGCAACCAGGGGGAGCACTGAAGCTTTCTTT. Translation: CASSATRGSTEAFF.

The chain joins TRBV4-1 to TRBJ2-3; 8 positions match TRBD1. The CDR3 spans 14 residues. The V and J ends lost 4 bases and 4 bases, in that order; junction bases with no gene match: 4. From germline, CDR1 is MGHRA and CDR2 YSYEKL. CDR3 coding DNA: TGCGCCAGCAGCCCGACAGGGGAGGCAGATACGCAGTATTTT. This translates into CASSPTGEADTQYF.

This chain connects TRBV25-1 to TRBJ1-6; TRBD1 is a possible D gene (6 bases). Trimming pared 3 bases from V and 4 bases from J, leaving 16 bases between. The CDR3 is 17 amino acids. CDR1 and CDR2 from the germline V gene are MGHDK and SYGVNS. CDR3 sequence: CASSDLGRGIYNSPLHF. The CDR3 DNA reads as TGTGCCAGCAGTGATTTGGGCAGGGGAATATATAATTCACCCCTCCACTTT.

In this sample, this clone turned up a few times. The chain recombines TRBV7-2 with TRBJ2-1; 7 bases line up with TRBD2. Trimming removed 3 bases from V and 6 bases from J; junction bases left unmatched: 5. The CDR3 loop spans 14 amino acids. Germline CDR1 SGHTA, CDR2 FQGNSA. The CDR3 region has the DNA TGTGCCAGCAGCTTGGGACTATGGCCCAATGAGCAGTTCTTC. This encodes CASSLGLWPNEQFF. The entire variable domain, with the rest obtained from reference TRBV7-2 and TRBJ2-1, is as follows: GAGVSQSPSNKVTEKGKDVELRCDPISGHTALYWYRQSLGQGLEFLIYFQGNSAPDKSGLPSDRFSAERTGGSVSTLTIQRTQQEDSAVYLCASSLGLWPNEQFFGPGTRLTVL.

The CDR3, as DNA: TGTGCCACCAGCAGGGGTATCGGGGGGCGGATCGAAGAGACCCAGTACTTC. Its translation is CATSRGIGGRIEETQYF. The rearrangement uses TRBV15 and TRBJ2-5; perhaps TRBD2 as D (7 bases). The V gene lost 3 bases and the J gene lost 3 bases, with 20 bases spanning the gap. Germline CDR1 and CDR2: LNHNV and YYDKDF (reference sequence). The CDR3 is made up of 17 amino acids.

This chain uses TRBV4-1 with TRBJ2-7, with D maybe TRBD1 (5 bases). The CDR3 is 15 residues long. CDR1 MGHRA and CDR2 YSYEKL come from the germline V gene. The CDR3 reads CARRAPGSQKYEQYF. The CDR3, as DNA: TGCGCGCGAAGGGCACCAGGGTCCCAAAAGTACGAGCAGTACTTC.

The chain carries TRBV4-1 and TRBJ1-5, with D possibly being TRBD1 (5 bases). Deletions cut 1 base from V and 1 base from J, with 14 bases between. Looked up from germline, CDR1 is MGHRA and CDR2 is YSYEKL. The CDR3 length is 17 residues. The CDR3: CASSQVFPQASNQPQHF. Here the CDR3 DNA reads TGCGCCAGCAGCCAAGTATTTCCACAGGCCAGCAATCAGCCCCAGCATTTT.

The chain links TRBV19 to TRBJ1-5, with D unclear. V was shortened by 3 bases and J by 3 bases, with 12 bases between the two germline ends. CDR1 and CDR2 from the germline V gene are LNHDA and SQIVND (reference sequence). This CDR3 comprises 15 residues. CDR3 in DNA: TGTGCCAGTAGTATGATCGGGTGGAACAATCAGCCCCAGCATTTT. Translation gives CASSMIGWNNQPQHF.

This clone appeared a single time. This chain connects TRBV27 to TRBJ2-7; 13 nucleotides agree with TRBD2. Germline V gene data show CDR1 as MNHEY and CDR2 as SMNVEV (reference sequence). The CDR3 runs 17 residues. The J segment lost 3 bases and the V segment lost 6 bases, leaving 11 bases of the junction unmatched. The CDR3 DNA reads as TGTGCCAGCAGCAAAAGTACCGGGACTAGCGGGATCTACGAGCAGTACTTC. Its translation: CASSKSTGTSGIYEQYF.

The chain uses TRBV27 and TRBJ2-5; weak D call: TRBD1 (6 bases). Trimming stripped 5 bases from V and 5 bases from J, with 18 bases between. CDR3 length: 15 residues. Germline CDR1 is MNHEY and CDR2 is SMNVEV (reference sequence). The CDR3 DNA is TGTGCCAGCAGTGCAACAGGGACCTGGCGGGAGACCCAGTACTTC. Translating it yields CASSATGTWRETQYF.

The rearrangement uses TRBV15 and TRBJ1-1, with 8 bases aligning to TRBD1. The CDR3 runs 15 residues. Germline V lookup: CDR1 LNHNV, CDR2 YYDKDF (reference sequence). V shed 2 bases, J shed 6 bases, and the junction held 8 bases outside the gene matches. CDR3 nucleotides: TGTGCCACCAGCAGACCGACAGGGGTAATGGCTGAAGCTTTCTTT. Translating gives CATSRPTGVMAEAFF.

This rearrangement joins TRBV15 to TRBJ2-3; tentative D call: TRBD1 (5 bases). Germline CDR1 and CDR2: LNHNV and YYDKDF (reference sequence). The CDR3 loop spans 15 amino acids. V gave up 9 bases and J gave up 0 bases, with 16 bases separating them. The CDR3 here is CATEQGRSSTDTQYF. The DNA for the CDR3 is TGTGCCACGGAGCAGGGAAGATCTAGCACAGATACGCAGTATTTT.

The CDR3 DNA sequence: TGTGCCAGCACCGGGACAGGGGGCAGCAATCAGCCCCAGCATTTT. Translating gives CASTGTGGSNQPQHF. The chain has TRBV6-5 and TRBJ1-5, with 12 bases matching TRBD1. Per germline, CDR1 MNHEY and CDR2 SVGAGI. J lost 1 base, V lost 7 bases, and 2 bases had no gene match. The CDR3 runs 15 residues.

A single count supports this clone. The chain employs TRBV2 and TRBJ1-5; weak D call: TRBD1 (6 bases). Germline-derived CDR1 and CDR2 are SNHLY and FYNNEI. The V gene lost 5 bases and the J gene lost 3 bases, with 17 bases spanning the gap. The CDR3 has 16 amino acids. CDR3 sequence: CASSSDSSYNNQPQHF. The CDR3 nucleotides are TGTGCCAGCAGTTCGGACAGCTCTTATAACAATCAGCCCCAGCATTTT.